Listed below are T cell receptor beta chains from one sample, sequenced in a study of tumor-infiltrating lymphocytes in primary liver carcinoma. One entry per CDR3 protein results from TCRdb running MiXCR on the multiplex PCR reads. The sample has about 350,000 distinct CDR3 sequences, less than 70% seen once. The specimen was peripheral blood. These receptors all stem from a man aged 35-49 years with primary liver carcinoma and hepatitis B virus infection. Each CDR3 is given with its conserved first and last residue. A D gene is named only where the DNA matches it firmly. Not every row has a clone size; where given, it reads once, few, many or a size class.

TRBV6-6	-	-	TRBJ1-6	CASSYGGAGNNSPLHF	TGTGCCAGCAGTTACGGGGGGGCAGGCAATAATTCACCCCTCCACTTT
TRBV30	-	-	TRBJ2-1	CAWRGGTGNNYNEQFF	TGTGCCTGGAGGGGGGGGACAGGAAATAACTACAATGAGCAGTTCTTC
TRBV29-1	many	TRBD1	TRBJ1-3	CSVDPRTGGNTIYF	TGCAGCGTTGATCCTCGGACAGGTGGAAACACCATATATTTT
TRBV12-3/TRBV12-4	-	-	TRBJ1-1	CASSCTTSTGTEAFF	TGTGCCAGCAGCTGTACGACCTCGACGGGGACTGAAGCTTTCTTT
TRBV2	once	-	TRBJ2-7	CASTAASNEQYF	TGTGCCAGCACGGCCGCCAGCAACGAGCAGTACTTC
TRBV12-3/TRBV12-4	-	-	TRBJ1-2	CACSLRQSAAYGYTF	TGTGCCTGCAGTTTAAGACAGTCGGCAGCCTATGGCTACACCTTC
TRBV11-2	medium-sized	TRBD1	TRBJ2-7	CASSLGTGGYEQYF	TGTGCCAGCAGCTTGGGGACAGGGGGCTACGAGCAGTACTTC
TRBV12-3/TRBV12-4	many	-	TRBJ1-1	CASSPLGGEAFF	TGTGCCAGCAGTCCCCTCGGTGGCGAAGCTTTCTTT
TRBV11-2	many	TRBD2	TRBJ2-1	CASSWTSWNYNEQFF	TGTGCCAGCAGTTGGACTAGCTGGAACTACAATGAGCAGTTCTTC
TRBV6-6	many	TRBD2	TRBJ2-7	CATGTMLSYEQYF	TGTGCCACAGGGACTATGCTTTCCTACGAGCAGTACTTC
TRBV21-1	-	-	TRBJ1-1	CASSKVGGRLESFF	TGTGCCAGCAGCAAAGTGGGGGGGCGTCTCGAATCTTTCTTT
TRBV5-1	few	-	TRBJ2-1	CASSLAGSANNEQFF	TGCGCCAGCAGCTTGGCTGGTAGTGCCAACAATGAGCAGTTCTTC
TRBV6-5	-	-	TRBJ2-2	CASSPGQNTGELFF	TGTGCCAGCAGCCCAGGGCAAAACACCGGGGAGCTGTTTTTT
TRBV4-3	once	TRBD1	TRBJ1-2	CASSQRRTGNYGYTF	TGCGCCAGCAGCCAAAGAAGGACAGGAAACTATGGCTACACCTTC
TRBV5-6	-	TRBD1	TRBJ1-2	CTSSFGTVPNYGYTF	TGTACCAGCAGCTTCGGGACAGTTCCAAACTATGGCTACACCTTC
TRBV6-5	many	-	TRBJ1-5	CASSSRPGGGNQPQHF	TGTGCCAGCAGTTCCCGACCGGGTGGTGGCAATCAGCCCCAGCATTTT
TRBV5-5	-	TRBD2	TRBJ2-1	CASSSGTSVGDEQFF	TGTGCCAGCAGCTCCGGGACTAGCGTCGGAGATGAGCAGTTCTTC
TRBV6-6	many	-	TRBJ2-1	CASSYLRARDEQFF	TGTGCCAGCAGTTACCTCAGGGCCAGGGATGAGCAGTTCTTC
TRBV10-3	-	-	TRBJ2-1	CAISELAVAGNEQFF	TGTGCCATCAGTGAACTGGCCGTGGCCGGGAATGAGCAGTTCTTC
TRBV13	once	-	TRBJ2-7	CVSSDAGLSCYEQYF	TGTGTCAGCAGCGATGCCGGGCTGAGCTGCTACGAGCAGTACTTC
TRBV6-6	-	-	TRBJ2-3	CASSLHFEGGIDTQYF	TGTGCCAGCAGTTTACACTTTGAGGGGGGCATAGATACGCAGTATTTT
TRBV6-1	-	-	TRBJ1-3	CASSEAPGDSGNTIYF	TGTGCCAGCAGTGAAGCCCCAGGGGACTCTGGAAACACCATATATTTT
TRBV5-4	many	TRBD2	TRBJ2-2	CASSSRESGELFF	TGTGCCAGCAGCTCGCGGGAGTCCGGGGAGCTGTTTTTT
TRBV5-1	-	-	TRBJ2-7	CASSSGTNYEKYF	TGCGCCAGCAGCTCGGGTACAAACTACGAGAAGTACTTC
TRBV6-5	once	TRBD2	TRBJ2-2	CASTWTSGSTGELFF	TGTGCCAGCACCTGGACTAGCGGGAGCACCGGGGAGCTGTTTTTT
TRBV20-1	-	-	TRBJ1-1	CSAHRDGIEAFF	TGCAGTGCACACCGGGACGGAATTGAAGCTTTCTTT
TRBV30	-	-	TRBJ2-4	CAWSQSLVGVAKDIQYF	TGTGCCTGGAGCCAGAGTCTGGTTGGGGTGGCCAAAGACATTCAGTACTTC
TRBV29-1	-	-	TRBJ2-7	CSVELGGATYEQYF	TGTAGCGTTGAATTAGGGGGGGCAACCTACGAGCAGTACTTC
TRBV11-2	-	TRBD2	TRBJ2-5	CGSSFTSGLGEPQYF	TGTGGCAGCAGCTTTACTAGCGGCCTAGGGGAGCCCCAGTACTTC
TRBV12-3/TRBV12-4	many	TRBD2	TRBJ2-5	CASSWGAGAQTQYF	TGTGCCAGCAGTTGGGGAGCGGGAGCCCAGACCCAGTACTTC
TRBV10-3	-	TRBD2	TRBJ2-7	CATSGTSPIVNEQYF	TGTGCCACCAGCGGGACCTCGCCCATAGTCAACGAGCAGTACTTC
TRBV4-1	many	TRBD1	TRBJ2-5	CASSPLGTGVRETQYF	TGCGCCAGCAGCCCACTTGGGACAGGAGTTAGGGAGACCCAGTACTTC
TRBV6-5	few	-	TRBJ2-2	CASSYSRGDLTGELFF	TGTGCCAGCAGTTACTCGAGAGGGGACCTCACCGGGGAGCTGTTTTTT
TRBV11-2	few	-	TRBJ2-1	CASSLDITNEHFF	TGTGCCAGCAGCTTAGATATAACGAATGAGCACTTCTTC
TRBV28	few	-	TRBJ2-7	CASISGGNRGLYEQYF	TGTGCCAGCATCTCCGGCGGTAACAGGGGACTTTACGAGCAGTACTTC
TRBV11-2	-	-	TRBJ2-7	CASSWGKASYEQYF	TGTGCCAGCAGCTGGGGAAAGGCCAGCTACGAACAGTACTTC
TRBV29-1	-	-	TRBJ2-1	CSVENLLAQFF	TGCAGCGTTGAGAATCTCCTGGCGCAGTTCTTC
TRBV6-6	many	-	TRBJ2-5	CASSPPWETQYF	TGTGCCAGCAGTCCCCCCTGGGAGACCCAGTACTTC
TRBV11-2	many	-	TRBJ1-1	CASSLESRVGEAFF	TGTGCCAGCAGCTTAGAGTCCAGGGTTGGCGAAGCTTTCTTT
TRBV12-5	many	-	TRBJ2-1	CASGGSTFHYNEQFF	TGTGCTAGTGGTGGCTCGACCTTCCACTACAATGAGCAGTTCTTC
TRBV10-1	-	-	TRBJ2-7	CAGSEPARPYEQYF	TGCGCCGGCAGTGAACCGGCAAGACCCTACGAGCAGTACTTC
TRBV11-1	-	-	TRBJ2-3	CASSVGVLTDTQYF	TGTGCCAGCAGCGTTGGGGTCCTCACAGATACGCAGTATTTC
TRBV19	-	-	TRBJ1-5	CASSSPGPLPQPQHF	TGTGCCAGTAGTAGCCCGGGACCCCTGCCACAGCCCCAGCATTTT
TRBV5-4	-	-	TRBJ1-4	CASSFQTTNEKLFF	TGTGCCAGCAGCTTCCAAACAACTAATGAAAAACTGTTTTTT
TRBV6-5	many	-	TRBJ2-3	CASSTEGFTQYF	TGTGCCAGCAGTACAGAGGGTTTTACGCAGTATTTT
TRBV30	-	TRBD2	TRBJ2-6	CGGGPPGANVLTF	TGTGGGGGGGGTCCCCCTGGGGCCAACGTCCTGACTTTC
TRBV12-3/TRBV12-4	-	-	TRBJ2-6	CASNIDGSGANALTF	TGCGCCAGCAACATAGACGGCTCTGGGGCCAACGCCCTGACTTTC
TRBV11-2	many	-	TRBJ2-7	CASSLVFTVGRSYEQYF	TGTGCCAGCAGCTTAGTTTTTACGGTTGGGCGGAGTTACGAGCAGTACTTC
TRBV11-2	-	-	TRBJ2-3	CANSLESWAVTQYF	TGTGCCAACAGCTTAGAGTCCTGGGCAGTTACGCAGTATTTT
TRBV14	-	-	TRBJ1-4	CASSQFAEKLFF	TGTGCCAGCAGCCAATTTGCCGAAAAACTGTTTTTT